The present T cell receptor (beta chain) was sequenced within a study of beta chain features in type 1 diabetes. Study outcomes and limitations: HLA effects on TCRB rearrangement stayed unresolved here. When cDNA is sequenced, cells with high TCR expression could be over-represented. TCRB CDR3s from Type 1 diabetes patients were moderately but significantly shorter in all four CD4+ subsets.

Comment on this clone: The antigen is not known.

The CDR3 runs to 14 residues. V shed 4 bases and J shed 5 bases, with 15 bases lying between them. The germline gives CDR1 SGHDT, CDR2 YYEEEE. Of the isolated RNA, all was reverse transcribed, and so the sequenced material was expressed TCRB transcripts. Measured with immunoSEQ multiplex PCR; TCRdb has only the in-frame clones, and not every one. The profile shows a few hundred thousand clones, 27% of them singletons. This clonotype originated in a man aged 30 to 45 in good health. This sequence joins TRBV5-6 and TRBJ2-5; D is perhaps TRBD1 or TRBD2 (5 bases each). The sample consisted of central memory CD4+ T cells from blood. The CDR3 nucleotides read TGTGCCAGCAGCATTACCGGGACGGCGGAGACCCAGTACTTC. Amino acid sequence: CASSITGTAETQYF.